These T cell receptor beta chains were read from a single sample in a study of monozygotic twins with inflammatory bowel disease. Reanalyzing the 5' RACE reads, TCRdb keeps one entry per CDR3 protein, without DNA. This sample contains 300,000 to 400,000 distinct CDR3 sequences. The sample taken for sequencing was blood. The receptors shown here come from a human donor with ulcerative colitis or Crohn's disease, or a healthy co-twin of an affected twin (not recorded which). The CDR3 runs from the conserved cysteine through the conserved F or W.

length	J	V	CDR3
15	TRBJ1-5	TRBV27	CASSLAGGSGQPQHF
14	TRBJ1-3	TRBV5-1	CASSRTGAGNTIYF
14	TRBJ1-1	TRBV5-1	CASSRSQGDTEAFF
16	TRBJ2-7	TRBV27	CASSLSFPGTGLEQYF
14	TRBJ1-1	TRBV5-1	CASSFGPVNTEAFF
13	TRBJ2-5	TRBV5-5	CASSFGREETQYF
15	TRBJ2-7	TRBV5-1	CASSLDPGPSYEQYF
12	TRBJ1-5	TRBV20-1	CSASGSNQPQHF
16	TRBJ2-1	TRBV7-3	CASSLMGQSSYNEQFF
16	TRBJ1-5	TRBV19	CASSIFRQGAGQPQHF